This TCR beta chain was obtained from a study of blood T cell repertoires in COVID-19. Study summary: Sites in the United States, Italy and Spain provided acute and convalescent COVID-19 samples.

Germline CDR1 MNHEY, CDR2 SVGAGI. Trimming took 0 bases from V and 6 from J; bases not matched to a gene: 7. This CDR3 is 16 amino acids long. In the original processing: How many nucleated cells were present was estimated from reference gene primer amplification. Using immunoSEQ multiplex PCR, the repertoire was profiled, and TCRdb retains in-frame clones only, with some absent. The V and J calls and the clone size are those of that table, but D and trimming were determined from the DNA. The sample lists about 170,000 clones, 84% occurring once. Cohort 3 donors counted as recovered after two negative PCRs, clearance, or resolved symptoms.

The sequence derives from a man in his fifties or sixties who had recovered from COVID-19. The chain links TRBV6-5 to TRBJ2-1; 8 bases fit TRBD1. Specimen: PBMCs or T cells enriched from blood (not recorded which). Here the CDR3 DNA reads TGTGCCAGCAGTTACTCCTCCGGGACAGGACTCAATGAGCAGTTCTTC. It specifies CASSYSSGTGLNEQFF.